Listed here are 23 T cell receptor beta chains from one sample, sequenced in a study of blood T cell repertoires in COVID-19. The assay was immunoSEQ multiplex PCR, and TCRdb's table has in-frame clones only and misses some. Among hundreds of thousands of clones listed, roughly 90% were seen once. Specimen: peripheral blood. These receptors came from a woman in her 30s with COVID-19, enrolled during active disease.

This chain links TRBV5-1 with TRBJ2-2, with TRBD2 identical over 9 bases. CDR1 and CDR2 (germline): SGHRS, YFSETQ. The CDR3 has 15 residues. The ends lost 2 bases at V and 8 bases at J; junction bases unmatched: 7. CDR3 amino acids: CASSFSGRKSGELFF. DNA of the CDR3: TGCGCCAGCAGCTTTAGCGGGAGAAAATCAGGGGAGCTGTTTTTT.

The chain joins TRBV18 to TRBJ2-7, with 12 bases fitting TRBD1. V lost 2 bases and J lost 3; bases outside the gene matches: 14. From germline, CDR1 is KGHSH and CDR2 LQKENI. The length of the CDR3 is 19 residues. In DNA, the CDR3 is TGTGCCAGCTCACCAACGGGACAGGGGGCCACTACTAATCACTACGAGCAGTACTTC. Its protein product is CASSPTGQGATTNHYEQYF.

The chain links TRBV21-1 to TRBJ1-1. TRBV21-1 is recorded as a pseudogene. The CDR3 covers 15 residues. CDR3 nucleotides: TGTGCCAGCAGCAAAGGTTGGTGGGTTTGGGAGAAAGCTTTCTTT. As protein: CASSKGWWVWEKAFF.

The chain combines TRBV7-2 with TRBJ1-5; D is ambiguous. Between the trimmed V and J ends, which lost 1 base and 5 bases, there was a span of 6 bases. The CDR3 extends over 13 amino acids. Germline loops: CDR1 SGHTA, CDR2 FQGNSA. CDR3 DNA sequence: TGTGCCAGCAGCTTAGTGGCTGATCAGCCCCAGCATTTT. This gives the protein CASSLVADQPQHF.

The V gene is TRBV6-5, the J gene TRBJ1-6; no definite D call. This CDR3 spans 15 amino acids. V was pared by 4 bases and J by 4 bases, with 11 bases between. Germline CDR1 MNHEY, CDR2 SVGAGI. This chain's CDR3 is CASSFRLLYNSPLHF. CDR3 nucleotides: TGTGCCAGCAGTTTCCGACTCCTTTATAATTCACCCCTCCACTTT.

The chain has TRBV19 and TRBJ2-2, with TRBD1 matching 10 bases. Germline CDR1 reads LNHDA; CDR2 reads SQIVND (reference sequence). The CDR3 runs to 19 residues. V was pared by 5 bases and J by 5 bases, with 17 bases of the junction left unmatched. The DNA of the CDR3 is TGTGCCAGTAGTGTTGGACAGGGGGGCGCTCTCAAATATACCGGGGAGCTGTTTTTT. This sequence encodes CASSVGQGGALKYTGELFF. The full variable domain, completed using reference TRBV19 and TRBJ2-2, is DGGITQSPKYLFRKEGQNVTLSCEQNLNHDAMYWYRQDPGQGLRLIYYSQIVNDFQKGDIAEGYSVSREKKESFPLTVTSAQKNPTAFYLCASSVGQGGALKYTGELFFGEGSRLTVL.

In its sample, this clone was seen once. At one boundary the junction diverges from the germline segment, which might be a read error. This chain uses TRBV2 with TRBJ2-5; weak D call: TRBD1 (6 bases). The germline V gene has CDR1 SNHLY and CDR2 FYNNEI. The length of the CDR3 is 14 residues. The DNA for the CDR3 is TGTGCCAGCATGGGGGCCTCCTTTCAAGGGACCCAGTACTTC. It yields the protein CASMGASFQGTQYF.

This rearrangement joins TRBV11-2 to TRBJ2-7; a possible D gene is TRBD2 (5 bases). Germline values: CDR1 SGHAT, CDR2 FQNNGV. The CDR3 extends over 13 amino acids. Trimming took off 5 bases at V and 3 bases at J, with 11 bases between the two ends. CDR3 amino acids: CASSPGLFYEQYV. CDR3 bases: TGTGCCAGCAGCCCGGGGTTATTCTACGAGCAGTACGTC.

The chain is built from TRBV6-6 and TRBJ2-6; TRBD1 aligns across 12 bases. CDR1 and CDR2 (germline): MNHNY, SVGAGI (reference sequence). Unmatched junction bases numbered 4, after V lost 7 bases and J lost 3 bases. There are 16 residues in the CDR3. CDR3 coding DNA: TGTGCCAGCACCGGGACAGGGGGCTTTGGGGCCAACGTCCTGACTTTC. Its protein product is CASTGTGGFGANVLTF.

V is TRBV5-1 and J is TRBJ2-7; no clear D gene. The CDR3 is made up of 12 amino acids. Germline lookup yields CDR1 SGHRS and CDR2 YFSETQ. V lost 0 bases and J lost 5, with 6 bases in between. The CDR3: CASSLVGDEQYF. The CDR3 nucleotides read TGCGCCAGCAGCTTGGTGGGCGACGAGCAGTACTTC.

The J gene is TRBJ2-2, the V gene TRBV7-6; no clear D. CDR3 length: 18 amino acids. Trimming took 4 bases from V and 4 from J, leaving 22 bases between them. Germline CDR1 reads SGHVS; CDR2 reads FNYEAQ. For the CDR3, the DNA is TGTGCCAGCAGCTCCCACAATCGAGACGGAGCGACCACCGGGGAGCTGTTTTTT. Its translation: CASSSHNRDGATTGELFF.

The chain recombines TRBV18 with TRBJ2-7; 9 bases fit TRBD1. Trimming at V came to 4 bases and at J to 4 bases, leaving 8 bases not matched to a gene. Germline CDR1 is KGHSH and CDR2 is LQKENI. This CDR3 contains 15 residues. The chain's CDR3 is CASSRSGTGLYEQYF. In DNA form, the CDR3 reads TGTGCCAGCTCACGGTCCGGGACAGGGTTATACGAGCAGTACTTC. The full variable domain, rest sourced from reference TRBV18 and TRBJ2-7, is NAGVMQNPRHLVRRRGQEARLRCSPMKGHSHVYWYRQLPEEGLKFMVYLQKENIIDESGMPKERFSAEFPKEGPSILRIQQVVRGDSAAYFCASSRSGTGLYEQYFGPGTRLTVT.

This CDR3 reads CASSPFRRGSTDTQYF. Here the CDR3 DNA reads TGTGCCAGCAGCCCCTTCCGAAGGGGGTCCACAGATACGCAGTATTTT. The chain has TRBV7-6 and TRBJ2-3, with D perhaps matching TRBD1 (6 bases). Trimming pared 5 bases from V and 2 bases from J, leaving 17 bases between. This CDR3 comprises 16 residues. CDR1 and CDR2 from the germline V gene are SGHVS and FNYEAQ.

This chain connects TRBV28 to TRBJ1-1; maybe TRBD1 (6 bases). From germline, CDR1 is MDHEN and CDR2 SYDVKM. The length of the CDR3 is 13 residues. Trimming stripped 8 bases from V and 4 bases from J, with 14 bases between. In nucleotides, the CDR3 is TGTGCCAGCGAGGGGGTTTCTGCCACTGAAGCTTTCTTT. This codes for CASEGVSATEAFF. The full variable domain, its missing parts supplied by reference TRBV28 and TRBJ1-1, is DVKVTQSSRYLVKRTGEKVFLECVQDMDHENMFWYRQDPGLGLRLIYFSYDVKMKEKGDIPEGYSVSREKKERFSLILESASTNQTSMYLCASEGVSATEAFFGQGTRLTVV.

The gene calls are TRBV5-1 and TRBJ1-6; 7 bases match TRBD1. This CDR3 has 14 amino acids. Unmatched junction bases numbered 3, after V lost 0 bases and J lost 9 bases. The germline gives CDR1 SGHRS, CDR2 YFSETQ. CDR3: CASSLDRGGSPLHF. The CDR3 DNA reads TGCGCCAGCAGCTTGGACAGGGGTGGTTCACCCCTCCACTTT.

V is TRBV5-8 and J is TRBJ2-5, with D possibly TRBD2 on 5 matching bases. Trimming removed 0 bases from V and 2 bases from J, with 20 bases in between. Germline lookup yields CDR1 SGHTS and CDR2 YDEGEE. CDR3 length: 18 residues. The DNA for the CDR3 is TGTGCCAGCAGCTTGGGGCCATCTTTGTCAGCGGAACAAGAGACCCAGTACTTC. Encoded protein: CASSLGPSLSAEQETQYF.

The chain uses TRBV27 and TRBJ1-4; 7 bases map to TRBD1. Germline V gives CDR1 MNHEY, CDR2 SMNVEV (reference sequence). This CDR3 spans 14 amino acids. Here the CDR3 reads CVSGRGSGKEKLFF. CDR3 in DNA: TGTGTCTCTGGCAGGGGGAGTGGTAAGGAAAAACTGTTTTTT.

This clone was seen just once. The V gene is TRBV27, the J gene TRBJ2-2, with D uncertain. The V end lost 5 bases, the J end lost 6 bases, and 7 bases lay between the germline ends. Germline V gene sequence: CDR1 MNHEY, CDR2 SMNVEV (reference sequence). This CDR3 comprises 12 residues. The CDR3 DNA sequence: TGTGCCAGCAGTCCGTTTTCCGGGGAGCTGTTTTTT. It yields the protein CASSPFSGELFF.

J is TRBJ1-2 and V is TRBV7-2; a possible D gene is TRBD1 (6 bases). This CDR3 is built from 15 residues. V lost 1 base to trimming and J lost 7 bases, with 16 bases between them. The germline CDR1 and CDR2 sequences are SGHTA and FQGNSA. DNA of the CDR3: TGTGCCAGCAGCTTAGTTGGCCAGGGGCACGGTGGCTACACCTTC. As protein: CASSLVGQGHGGYTF.

The chain links TRBV29-1 to TRBJ1-1; D not resolved. CDR3 length: 12 amino acids. Germline CDR1 and CDR2: SQVTM and ANQGSEA. The V end was cut by 4 bases, the J end by 1 base, with 7 bases between. CDR3 DNA sequence: TGCAGCGTTGTAGAACAGAACACTGAAGCTTTCTTT. This encodes CSVVEQNTEAFF.

The chain carries TRBV11-2 and TRBJ2-7; 9 bases are shared with TRBD1. CDR3 length equals 14 residues. J gave up 6 bases and V 5 bases, and 8 bases lay outside the gene matches. CDR1 SGHAT and CDR2 FQNNGV come from the germline V gene. The CDR3, as DNA: TGTGCCAGCAGCCAGGACAGGGGAGGGGGCGAGCAGTACGTC. It yields the protein CASSQDRGGGEQYV.

V usage is TRBV7-2 and J usage is TRBJ1-6; weak D call: TRBD1 (5 bases). The germline gives CDR1 SGHTA, CDR2 FQGNSA. V was shortened by 1 base and J by 6 bases, with 13 bases between the two germline ends. This CDR3 spans 16 amino acids. The CDR3 reads CASSLVVDRGNSPLHF. The CDR3 coding sequence is TGTGCCAGCAGCTTAGTTGTCGACAGAGGTAATTCACCCCTCCACTTT.

The chain links TRBV19 to TRBJ2-1; 8 bases fit TRBD1. This CDR3 spans 15 amino acids. Unmatched junction bases numbered 8, after V lost 3 bases and J lost 7 bases. From germline, CDR1 is LNHDA and CDR2 SQIVND (reference sequence). CDR3 in amino acids: CASSIDRGDVNEQFF. The CDR3 DNA is TGTGCCAGTAGTATCGACAGGGGTGATGTAAATGAGCAGTTCTTC. The entire variable domain, with the rest obtained from reference TRBV19 and TRBJ2-1, is as follows: DGGITQSPKYLFRKEGQNVTLSCEQNLNHDAMYWYRQDPGQGLRLIYYSQIVNDFQKGDIAEGYSVSREKKESFPLTVTSAQKNPTAFYLCASSIDRGDVNEQFFGPGTRLTVL.